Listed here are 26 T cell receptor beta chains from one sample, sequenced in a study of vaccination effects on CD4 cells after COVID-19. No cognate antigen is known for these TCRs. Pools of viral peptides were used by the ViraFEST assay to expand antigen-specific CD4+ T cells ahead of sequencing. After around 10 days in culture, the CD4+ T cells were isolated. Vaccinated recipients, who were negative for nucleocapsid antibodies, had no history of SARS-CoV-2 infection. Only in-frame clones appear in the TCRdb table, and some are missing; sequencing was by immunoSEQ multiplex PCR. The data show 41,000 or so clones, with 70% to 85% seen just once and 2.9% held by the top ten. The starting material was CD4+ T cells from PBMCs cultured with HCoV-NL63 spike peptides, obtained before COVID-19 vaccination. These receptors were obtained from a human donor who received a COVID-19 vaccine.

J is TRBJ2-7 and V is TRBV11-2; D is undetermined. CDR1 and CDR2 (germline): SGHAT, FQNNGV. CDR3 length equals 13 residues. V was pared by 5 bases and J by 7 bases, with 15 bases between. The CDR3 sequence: CASSRGPLGEQYV. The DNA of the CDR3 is TGTGCCAGCAGCCGTGGACCGCTAGGGGAGCAGTACGTC.

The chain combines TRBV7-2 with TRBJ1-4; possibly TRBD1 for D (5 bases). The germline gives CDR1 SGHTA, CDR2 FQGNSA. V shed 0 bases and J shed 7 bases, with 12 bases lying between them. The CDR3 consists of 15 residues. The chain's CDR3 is CASSLARGWGEKLFF. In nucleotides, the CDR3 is TGTGCCAGCAGCTTAGCCCGGGGGTGGGGTGAAAAACTGTTTTTT. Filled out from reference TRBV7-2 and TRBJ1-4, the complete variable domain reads GAGVSQSPSNKVTEKGKDVELRCDPISGHTALYWYRQSLGQGLEFLIYFQGNSAPDKSGLPSDRFSAERTGGSVSTLTIQRTQQEDSAVYLCASSLARGWGEKLFFGSGTQLSVL.

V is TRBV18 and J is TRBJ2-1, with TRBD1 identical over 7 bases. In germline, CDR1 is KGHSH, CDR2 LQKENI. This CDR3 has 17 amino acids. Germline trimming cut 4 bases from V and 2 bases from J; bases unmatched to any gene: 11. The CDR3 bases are TGTGCCAGCTCACGCGCTCGTCCAGGGGGAACCTACAATGAGCAGTTCTTC. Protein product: CASSRARPGGTYNEQFF.

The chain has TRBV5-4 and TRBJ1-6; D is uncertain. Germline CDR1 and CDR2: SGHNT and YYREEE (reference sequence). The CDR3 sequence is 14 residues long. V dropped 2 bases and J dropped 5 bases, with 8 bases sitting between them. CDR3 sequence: CASSFDRDNSPLHF. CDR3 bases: TGTGCCAGCAGCTTCGACCGAGATAATTCACCCCTCCACTTT.

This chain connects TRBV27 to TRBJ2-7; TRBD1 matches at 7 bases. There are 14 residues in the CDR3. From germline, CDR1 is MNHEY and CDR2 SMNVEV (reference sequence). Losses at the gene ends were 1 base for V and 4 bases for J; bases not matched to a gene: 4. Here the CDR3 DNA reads TGTGCCAGCAGTTTATACCGGGACAGTTACGAGCAGTACGTC. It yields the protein CASSLYRDSYEQYV.

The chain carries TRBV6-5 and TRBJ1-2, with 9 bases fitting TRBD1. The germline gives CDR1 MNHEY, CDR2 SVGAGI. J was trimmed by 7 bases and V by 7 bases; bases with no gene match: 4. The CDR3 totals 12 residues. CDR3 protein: CASKWDRAGYTF. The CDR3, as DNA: TGTGCCAGCAAATGGGACAGGGCTGGCTACACCTTC.

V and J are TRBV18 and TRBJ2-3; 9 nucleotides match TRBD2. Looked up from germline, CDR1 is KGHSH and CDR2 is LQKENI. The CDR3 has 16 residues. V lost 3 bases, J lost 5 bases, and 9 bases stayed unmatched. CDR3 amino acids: CASSPLAGVIGDTQYF. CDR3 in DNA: TGTGCCAGCTCACCTTTAGCGGGGGTCATTGGAGATACGCAGTATTTT.

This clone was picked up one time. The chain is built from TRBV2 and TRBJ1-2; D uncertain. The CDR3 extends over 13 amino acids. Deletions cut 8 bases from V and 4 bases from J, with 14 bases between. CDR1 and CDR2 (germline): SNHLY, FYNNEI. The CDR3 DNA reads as TGTGCCAGCCTCTTTGGACTGGGCTATGGCTACACCTTC. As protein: CASLFGLGYGYTF.

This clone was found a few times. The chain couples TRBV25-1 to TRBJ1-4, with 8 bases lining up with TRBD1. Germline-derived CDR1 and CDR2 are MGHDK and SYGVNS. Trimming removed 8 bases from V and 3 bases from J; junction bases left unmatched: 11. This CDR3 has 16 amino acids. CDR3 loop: CASRGVQGDSNEKLFF. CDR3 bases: TGTGCCAGCCGAGGCGTACAGGGGGATTCTAATGAAAAACTGTTTTTT.

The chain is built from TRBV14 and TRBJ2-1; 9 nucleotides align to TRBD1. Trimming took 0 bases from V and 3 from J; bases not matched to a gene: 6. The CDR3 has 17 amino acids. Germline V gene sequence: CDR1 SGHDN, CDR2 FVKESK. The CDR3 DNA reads TGTGCCAGCAGCCAAGATGTGCCGGACAGGGGCTACAATGAGCAGTTCTTC. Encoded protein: CASSQDVPDRGYNEQFF. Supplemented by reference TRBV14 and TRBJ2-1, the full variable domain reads EAGVTQFPSHSVIEKGQTVTLRCDPISGHDNLYWYRRVMGKEIKFLLHFVKESKQDESGMPNNRFLAERTGGTYSTLKVQPAELEDSGVYFCASSQDVPDRGYNEQFFGPGTRLTVL.

CDR3 DNA sequence: TGTGCCAGTAGTATAGGATACAATGAGCAGTTCTTC. Protein sequence: CASSIGYNEQFF. This chain joins TRBV19 and TRBJ2-1; D is unclear. Germline V CDR1 and CDR2: LNHDA, SQIVND (reference sequence). The CDR3 sequence is 12 residues long. The V end was cut by 1 base, the J end by 4 bases, with 2 bases between.

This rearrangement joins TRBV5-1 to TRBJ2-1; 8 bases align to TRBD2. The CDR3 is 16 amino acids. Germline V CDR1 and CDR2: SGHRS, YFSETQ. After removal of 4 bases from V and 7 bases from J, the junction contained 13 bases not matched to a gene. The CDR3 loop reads CASSQTGGAPGNEQFF. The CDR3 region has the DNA TGCGCCAGCAGCCAAACGGGGGGGGCTCCGGGGAATGAGCAGTTCTTC.

The CDR3: CASSLSSGNNEQFF. CDR3 coding DNA: TGTGCCAGCAGCTTGTCTAGCGGGAACAATGAGCAGTTCTTC. The V gene is TRBV11-2, the J gene TRBJ2-1; 9 bases map to TRBD2. The CDR3 runs to 14 residues. The V segment lost 3 bases and the J segment 5 bases; nucleotides outside the gene matches: 2. In germline, CDR1 is SGHAT, CDR2 FQNNGV.

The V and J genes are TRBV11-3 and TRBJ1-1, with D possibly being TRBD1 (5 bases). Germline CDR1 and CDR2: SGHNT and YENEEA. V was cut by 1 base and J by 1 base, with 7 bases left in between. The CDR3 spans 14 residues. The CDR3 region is CASSLAGKNTEAFF. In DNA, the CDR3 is TGTGCCAGCAGCTTAGCAGGGAAGAACACTGAAGCTTTCTTT. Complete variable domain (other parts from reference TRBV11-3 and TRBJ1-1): EAGVVQSPRYKIIEKKQPVAFWCNPISGHNTLYWYLQNLGQGPELLIRYENEEAVDDSQLPKDRFSAERLKGVDSTLKIQPAELGDSAVYLCASSLAGKNTEAFFGQGTRLTVV.

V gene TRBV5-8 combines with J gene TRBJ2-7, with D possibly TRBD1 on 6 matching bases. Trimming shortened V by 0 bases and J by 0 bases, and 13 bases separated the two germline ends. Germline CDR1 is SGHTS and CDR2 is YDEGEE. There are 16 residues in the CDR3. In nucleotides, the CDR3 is TGTGCCAGCAGCTTGGCCACAGGGTCGCTCTCCTACGAGCAGTACGTC. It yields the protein CASSLATGSLSYEQYV.

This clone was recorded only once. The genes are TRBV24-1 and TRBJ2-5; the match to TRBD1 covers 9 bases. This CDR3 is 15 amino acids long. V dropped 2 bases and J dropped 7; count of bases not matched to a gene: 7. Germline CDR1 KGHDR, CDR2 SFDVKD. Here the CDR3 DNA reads TGTGCCACCAGTGATTCTCCGGGACAGGGAGGGACCCAGTACTTC. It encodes CATSDSPGQGGTQYF.

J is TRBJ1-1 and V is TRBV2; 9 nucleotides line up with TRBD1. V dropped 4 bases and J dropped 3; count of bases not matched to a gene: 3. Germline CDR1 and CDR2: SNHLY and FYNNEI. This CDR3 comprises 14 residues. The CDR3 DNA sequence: TGTGCCAGCAGTGGACAGGGGGGGTACACTGAAGCTTTCTTT. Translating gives CASSGQGGYTEAFF.

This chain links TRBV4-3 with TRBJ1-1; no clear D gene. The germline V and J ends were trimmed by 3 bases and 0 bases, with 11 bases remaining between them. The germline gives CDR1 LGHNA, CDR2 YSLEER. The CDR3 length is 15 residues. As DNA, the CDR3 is TGCGCCAGCAGCCAGGCTTGGGTCATGAACACTGAAGCTTTCTTT. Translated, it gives CASSQAWVMNTEAFF.

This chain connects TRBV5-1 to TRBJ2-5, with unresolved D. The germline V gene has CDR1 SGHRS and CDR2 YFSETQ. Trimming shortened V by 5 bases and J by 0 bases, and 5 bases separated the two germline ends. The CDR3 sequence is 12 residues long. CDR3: CASRVDQETQYF. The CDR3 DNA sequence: TGCGCCAGCAGGGTGGACCAAGAGACCCAGTACTTC.

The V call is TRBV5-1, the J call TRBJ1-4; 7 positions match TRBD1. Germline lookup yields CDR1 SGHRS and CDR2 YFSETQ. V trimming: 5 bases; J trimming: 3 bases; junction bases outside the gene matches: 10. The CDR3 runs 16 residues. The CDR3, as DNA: TGCGCCAGCAGAGAGAATCCGGGACAGTCTAATGAAAAACTGTTTTTT. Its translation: CASRENPGQSNEKLFF.

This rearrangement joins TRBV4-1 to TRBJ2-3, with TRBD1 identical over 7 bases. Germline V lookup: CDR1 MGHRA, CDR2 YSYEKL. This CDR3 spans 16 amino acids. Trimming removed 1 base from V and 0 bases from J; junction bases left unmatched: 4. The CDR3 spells CASSQVGRGSTDTQYF. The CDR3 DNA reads TGCGCCAGCAGCCAAGTAGGCAGGGGGAGCACAGATACGCAGTATTTT.

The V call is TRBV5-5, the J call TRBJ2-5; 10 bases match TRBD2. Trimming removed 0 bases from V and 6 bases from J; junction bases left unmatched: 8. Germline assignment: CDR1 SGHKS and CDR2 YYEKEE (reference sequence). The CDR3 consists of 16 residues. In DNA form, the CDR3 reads TGTGCCAGCAGCTTGGGATGGGCTAGCGGGGGACAGACCCAGTACTTC. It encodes CASSLGWASGGQTQYF.

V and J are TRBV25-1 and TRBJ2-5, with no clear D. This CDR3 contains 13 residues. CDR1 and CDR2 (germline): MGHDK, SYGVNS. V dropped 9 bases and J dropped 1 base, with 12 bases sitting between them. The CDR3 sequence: CASALQSQETQYF. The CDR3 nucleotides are TGTGCCAGTGCCCTCCAGTCCCAAGAGACCCAGTACTTC.

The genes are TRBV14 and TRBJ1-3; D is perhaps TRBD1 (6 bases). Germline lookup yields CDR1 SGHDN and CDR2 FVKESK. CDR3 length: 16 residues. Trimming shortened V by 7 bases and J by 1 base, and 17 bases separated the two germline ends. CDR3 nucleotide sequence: TGTGCCAGCACACCGGTGACAGGTGATTCTGGAAACACCATATATTTT. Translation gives CASTPVTGDSGNTIYF. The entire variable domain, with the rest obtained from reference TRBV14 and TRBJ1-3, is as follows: EAGVTQFPSHSVIEKGQTVTLRCDPISGHDNLYWYRRVMGKEIKFLLHFVKESKQDESGMPNNRFLAERTGGTYSTLKVQPAELEDSGVYFCASTPVTGDSGNTIYFGEGSWLTVV.

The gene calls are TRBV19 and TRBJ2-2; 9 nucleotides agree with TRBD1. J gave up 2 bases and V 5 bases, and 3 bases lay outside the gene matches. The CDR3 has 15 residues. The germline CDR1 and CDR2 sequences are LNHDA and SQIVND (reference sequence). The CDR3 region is CASSYTGGNTGELFF. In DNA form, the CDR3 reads TGTGCCAGTAGTTACACAGGGGGCAACACCGGGGAGCTGTTTTTT.

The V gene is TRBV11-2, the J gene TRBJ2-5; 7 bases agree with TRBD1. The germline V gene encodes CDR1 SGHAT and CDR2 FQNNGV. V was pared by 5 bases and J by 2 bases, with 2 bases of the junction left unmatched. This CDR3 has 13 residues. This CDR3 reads CASSRDRQETQYF. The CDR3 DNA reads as TGTGCCAGCAGCCGGGACAGACAAGAGACCCAGTACTTC.